These 11 T cell receptor beta chains were sequenced from one sample in a study of cytomegalovirus exposure and HLA in healthy donors. PCR employed 60 Vbeta and 13 Jbeta primers. TCRdb's table, derived via immunoSEQ multiplex PCR, lists solely in-frame clones and lacks some. The sample has about 83,000 clones; roughly 76% are singletons. The specimen was PBMCs. These receptors were obtained from a woman aged 25 to 45 in good health and CMV-seronegative.

In nucleotides, the CDR3 is TGTGCCAGCAGCTTAGGAGTCGACGGGGTACACTACGAGCAGTACTTC. This gives the protein CASSLGVDGVHYEQYF. The chain is built from TRBV7-2 and TRBJ2-7; TRBD2 might be the D (5 bases). Germline V gene sequence: CDR1 SGHTA, CDR2 FQGNSA. This CDR3 spans 16 amino acids. V was shortened by 1 base and J by 3 bases, with 16 bases between the two germline ends.

Here the CDR3 reads CASSFTSSDTQYF. The CDR3 nucleotides read TGTGCCAGCAGCTTTACTAGCTCAGATACGCAGTATTTT. The chain employs TRBV7-2 and TRBJ2-3; a weak D match, TRBD2 (6 bases). Germline V gene lookup returns CDR1 SGHTA and CDR2 FQGNSA. Trimming removed 3 bases at V and 4 bases at J, with 8 bases between. The CDR3 is 13 amino acids.

The genes are TRBV19 and TRBJ2-7; 10 nucleotides line up with TRBD2. V shed 3 bases, J shed 1 base, and the junction held 3 bases outside the gene matches. Germline V gene lookup returns CDR1 LNHDA and CDR2 SQIVND (reference sequence). The CDR3 length is 15 residues. CDR3 amino acids: CASSIWTSGSYEQYF. DNA of the CDR3: TGTGCCAGTAGTATCTGGACTAGCGGTTCCTACGAGCAGTACTTC.

The chain couples TRBV5-1 to TRBJ2-5; D may be TRBD2 (5 bases). V was cut by 0 bases and J by 11 bases, with 14 bases left in between. The CDR3 totals 13 residues. Germline loops: CDR1 SGHRS, CDR2 YFSETQ. CDR3 nucleotides: TGCGCCAGCAGCTTGGAGGAAGGAAGGGAGCAGTACTTC. This gives the protein CASSLEEGREQYF.

The CDR3: CASSLNPIVQNIQYF. For the CDR3, the DNA is TGTGCCAGCAGCTTAAATCCGATAGTACAAAACATTCAGTACTTC. The J gene is TRBJ2-4, the V gene TRBV5-4; D is unresolved. The CDR3 extends over 15 amino acids. Germline CDR1 SGHNT, CDR2 YYREEE (reference sequence). The V end was cut by 2 bases, the J end by 5 bases, with 14 bases between. Full variable domain (outside the CDR3, taken from reference TRBV5-4 and TRBJ2-4): ETGVTQSPTHLIKTRGQQVTLRCSSQSGHNTVSWYQQALGQGPQFIFQYYREEENGRGNFPPRFSGLQFPNYSSELNVNALELDDSALYLCASSLNPIVQNIQYFGAGTRLSVL.

This chain uses TRBV5-5 with TRBJ2-2, with TRBD1 matching over 9 bases. V was pared by 4 bases and J by 2 bases, with 6 bases of the junction left unmatched. Germline loops: CDR1 SGHKS, CDR2 YYEKEE (reference sequence). This CDR3 is 16 amino acids long. The CDR3 protein is CASSRTGQGNTGELFF. CDR3 bases: TGTGCCAGCAGCCGAACGGGACAGGGAAACACCGGGGAGCTGTTTTTT.

The V call is TRBV9, the J call TRBJ1-1, with D possibly matching TRBD1 (6 bases). The germline V gene has CDR1 SGDLS and CDR2 YYNGEE. The CDR3 runs 14 residues. V lost 0 bases and J 7 bases, leaving 13 bases between the germline ends. CDR3 bases: TGTGCCAGCAGCGTAGGGGGGGGGCGAGGTGAAGCTTTCTTT. It encodes CASSVGGGRGEAFF.

The V and J genes are TRBV10-3 and TRBJ1-1, with 8 bases matching TRBD1. Germline loops: CDR1 ENHRY, CDR2 SYGVKD. Trimming took 2 bases from V and 2 from J; bases not matched to a gene: 7. The CDR3 runs to 16 residues. The chain's CDR3 is CAISELGGQGNTEAFF. CDR3 DNA: TGTGCCATCAGTGAGCTCGGCGGACAGGGAAACACTGAAGCTTTCTTT.

The rearrangement joins TRBV4-1 to TRBJ1-1; 10 bases align to TRBD1. Germline V gene sequence: CDR1 MGHRA, CDR2 YSYEKL. This CDR3 spans 16 amino acids. The V segment lost 1 base and the J segment 4 bases; nucleotides outside the gene matches: 6. CDR3 sequence reads: CASSQVWTGGGTEAFF. DNA for the CDR3: TGCGCCAGCAGCCAAGTTTGGACAGGGGGGGGCACTGAAGCTTTCTTT.

The count of this clone is one. The chain recombines TRBV30 with TRBJ2-1; 7 nucleotides match TRBD2. With V trimmed by 2 bases and J by 0 bases, 4 bases remained unmatched. Germline V gene sequence: CDR1 GTSNPN, CDR2 SVGIG (reference sequence). The CDR3 is made up of 15 amino acids. The CDR3 loop reads CAWSRGEGSYNEQFF. CDR3 nucleotides: TGTGCCTGGAGTAGAGGGGAGGGCTCCTACAATGAGCAGTTCTTC.

This chain connects TRBV30 to TRBJ1-3; D not resolved. Germline V gene lookup returns CDR1 GTSNPN and CDR2 SVGIG (reference sequence). V lost 3 bases and J lost 4, with 4 bases in between. There are 11 residues in the CDR3. The chain's CDR3 is CAWREGNTIYF. Here the CDR3 DNA reads TGTGCCTGGAGGGAGGGAAACACCATATATTTT.